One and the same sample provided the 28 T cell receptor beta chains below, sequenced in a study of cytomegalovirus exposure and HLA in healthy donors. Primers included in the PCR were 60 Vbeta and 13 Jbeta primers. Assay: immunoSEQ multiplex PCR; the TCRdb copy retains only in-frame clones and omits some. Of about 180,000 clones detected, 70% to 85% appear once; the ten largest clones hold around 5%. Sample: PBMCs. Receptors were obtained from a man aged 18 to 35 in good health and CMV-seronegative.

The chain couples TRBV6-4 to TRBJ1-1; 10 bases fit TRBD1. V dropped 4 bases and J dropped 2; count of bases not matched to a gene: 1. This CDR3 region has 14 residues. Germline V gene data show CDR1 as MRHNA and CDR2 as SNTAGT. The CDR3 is CASSGDRGNTEAFF. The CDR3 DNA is TGTGCCAGCAGTGGGGACAGGGGAAACACTGAAGCTTTCTTT.

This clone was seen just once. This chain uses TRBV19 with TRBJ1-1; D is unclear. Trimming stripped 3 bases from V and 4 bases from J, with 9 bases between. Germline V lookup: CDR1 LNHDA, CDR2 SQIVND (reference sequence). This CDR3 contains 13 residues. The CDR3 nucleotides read TGTGCCAGTAGTATCCGAGGAACCACTGAAGCTTTCTTT. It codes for CASSIRGTTEAFF. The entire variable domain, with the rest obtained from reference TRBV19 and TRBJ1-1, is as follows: DGGITQSPKYLFRKEGQNVTLSCEQNLNHDAMYWYRQDPGQGLRLIYYSQIVNDFQKGDIAEGYSVSREKKESFPLTVTSAQKNPTAFYLCASSIRGTTEAFFGQGTRLTVV.

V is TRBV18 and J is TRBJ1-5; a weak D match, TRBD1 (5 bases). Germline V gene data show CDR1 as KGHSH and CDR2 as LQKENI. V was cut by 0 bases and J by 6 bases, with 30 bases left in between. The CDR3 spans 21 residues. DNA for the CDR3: TGTGCCAGCTCACCACCGGGGGGGGTTATACAGGCTGACCCGATGGTTCAGCCCCAGCATTTT. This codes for CASSPPGGVIQADPMVQPQHF.

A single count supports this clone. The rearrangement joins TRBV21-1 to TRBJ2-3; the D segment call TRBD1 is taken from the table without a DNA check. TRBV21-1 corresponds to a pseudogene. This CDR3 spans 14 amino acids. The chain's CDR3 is CASSKAGARDTQYF. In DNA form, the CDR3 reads TGTGCCAGCAGCAAAGCAGGGGCTAGAGATACGCAGTATTTT.

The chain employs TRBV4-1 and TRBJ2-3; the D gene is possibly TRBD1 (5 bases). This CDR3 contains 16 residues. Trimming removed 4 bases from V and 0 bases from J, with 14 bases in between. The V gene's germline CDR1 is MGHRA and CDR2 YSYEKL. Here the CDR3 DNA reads TGCGCCAGCAGCCCAGATGATGGGGCAAGCACAGATACGCAGTATTTT. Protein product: CASSPDDGASTDTQYF.

CDR3 residues: CASSPMGRKGADTEAFF. The CDR3 nucleotides read TGTGCCAGCTCACCGATGGGGAGGAAGGGGGCGGACACTGAAGCTTTCTTT. This chain links TRBV18 with TRBJ1-1, with 7 bases matching TRBD1. Germline V gene data show CDR1 as KGHSH and CDR2 as LQKENI. V trimming: 3 bases; J trimming: 3 bases; junction bases outside the gene matches: 13. The CDR3 is 17 amino acids.

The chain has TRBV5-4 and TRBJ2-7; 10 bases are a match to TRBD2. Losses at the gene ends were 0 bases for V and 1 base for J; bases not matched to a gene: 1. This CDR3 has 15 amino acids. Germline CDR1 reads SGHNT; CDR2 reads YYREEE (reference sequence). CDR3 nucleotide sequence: TGTGCCAGCAGCTTGGTAGCGGGAGGATCCTACGAGCAGTACTTC. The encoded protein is CASSLVAGGSYEQYF.

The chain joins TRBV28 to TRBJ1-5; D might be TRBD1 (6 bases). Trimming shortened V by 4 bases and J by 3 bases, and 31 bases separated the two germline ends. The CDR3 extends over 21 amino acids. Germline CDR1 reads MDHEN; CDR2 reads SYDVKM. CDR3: CASSYRTSRTFRGKNNQPQHF. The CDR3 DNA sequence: TGTGCCAGCAGTTACCGTACTTCCCGAACATTCAGGGGAAAAAACAATCAGCCCCAGCATTTT.

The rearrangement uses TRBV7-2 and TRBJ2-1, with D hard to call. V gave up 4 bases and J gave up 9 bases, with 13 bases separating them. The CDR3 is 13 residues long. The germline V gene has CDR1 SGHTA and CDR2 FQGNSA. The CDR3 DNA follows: TGTGCCAGCAGCTGGGTAGAGGCGCTTGAGCAGTTCTTC. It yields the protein CASSWVEALEQFF.

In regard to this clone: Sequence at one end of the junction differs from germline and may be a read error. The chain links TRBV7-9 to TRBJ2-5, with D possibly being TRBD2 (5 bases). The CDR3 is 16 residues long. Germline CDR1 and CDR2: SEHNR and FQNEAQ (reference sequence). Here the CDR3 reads CSSSYHLGVWQETQYF. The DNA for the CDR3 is TGTTCCAGCAGCTACCATCTCGGGGTCTGGCAAGAGACCCAGTACTTC.

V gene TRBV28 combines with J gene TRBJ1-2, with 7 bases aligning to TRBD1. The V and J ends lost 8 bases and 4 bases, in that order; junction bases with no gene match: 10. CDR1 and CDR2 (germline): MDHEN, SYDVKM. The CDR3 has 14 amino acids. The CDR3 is CASGRTGQIYGYTF. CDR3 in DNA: TGTGCCAGCGGAAGAACGGGACAGATCTATGGCTACACCTTC.

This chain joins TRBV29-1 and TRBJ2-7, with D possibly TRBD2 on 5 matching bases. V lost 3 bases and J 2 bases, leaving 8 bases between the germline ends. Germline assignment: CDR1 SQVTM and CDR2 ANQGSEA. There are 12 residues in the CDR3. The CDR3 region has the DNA TGCAGCGTTGAGGACTTGACCTACGAGCAGTACTTC. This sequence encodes CSVEDLTYEQYF.

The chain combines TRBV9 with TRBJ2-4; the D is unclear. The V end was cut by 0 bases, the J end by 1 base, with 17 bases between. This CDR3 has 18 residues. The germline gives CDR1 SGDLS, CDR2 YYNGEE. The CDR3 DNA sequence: TGTGCCAGCAGCGTAGACCCGACTCGTCCGGAGGCCAAAAACATTCAGTACTTC. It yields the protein CASSVDPTRPEAKNIQYF. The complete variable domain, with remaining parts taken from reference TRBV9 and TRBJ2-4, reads DSGVTQTPKHLITATGQRVTLRCSPRSGDLSVYWYQQSLDQGLQFLIQYYNGEERAKGNILERFSAQQFPDLHSELNLSSLELGDSALYFCASSVDPTRPEAKNIQYFGAGTRLSVL.

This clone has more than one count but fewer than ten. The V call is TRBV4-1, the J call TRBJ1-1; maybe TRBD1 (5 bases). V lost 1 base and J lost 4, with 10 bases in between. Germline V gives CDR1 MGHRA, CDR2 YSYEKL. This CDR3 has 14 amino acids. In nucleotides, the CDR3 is TGCGCCAGCAGCCAAGTGGCGGGGACCACTGAAGCTTTCTTT. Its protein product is CASSQVAGTTEAFF.

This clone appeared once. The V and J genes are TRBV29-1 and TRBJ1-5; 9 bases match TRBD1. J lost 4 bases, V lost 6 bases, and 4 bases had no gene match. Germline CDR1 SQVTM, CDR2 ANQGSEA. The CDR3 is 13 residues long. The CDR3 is CSVRTGVNQPQHF. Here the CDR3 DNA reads TGCAGCGTCCGGACAGGGGTAAATCAGCCCCAGCATTTT.

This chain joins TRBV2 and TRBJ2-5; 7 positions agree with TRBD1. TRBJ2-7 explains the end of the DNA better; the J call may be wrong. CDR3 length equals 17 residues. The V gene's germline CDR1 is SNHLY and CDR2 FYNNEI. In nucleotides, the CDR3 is TGTGCCAGCAGTGAAGCAATTACCGGGACAGCTACCTACGAGCAGTACTTC. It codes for CASSEAITGTATYEQYF.

The CDR3 sequence: CASSPPSGRYGTQYF. In DNA form, the CDR3 reads TGTGCCAGCTCACCGCCTAGCGGGAGGTATGGGACCCAGTACTTC. The rearrangement uses TRBV18 and TRBJ2-5; 11 bases agree with TRBD2. CDR1 KGHSH and CDR2 LQKENI come from the germline V gene. The V and J ends lost 3 bases and 7 bases, in that order; junction bases with no gene match: 7. The CDR3 sequence is 15 residues long.

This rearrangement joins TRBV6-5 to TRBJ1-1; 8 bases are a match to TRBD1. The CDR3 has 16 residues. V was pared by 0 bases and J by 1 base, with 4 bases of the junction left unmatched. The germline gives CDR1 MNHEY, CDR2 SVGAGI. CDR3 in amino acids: CASSYSRQGRNTEAFF. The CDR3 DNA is TGTGCCAGCAGTTACTCCCGACAGGGGCGGAACACTGAAGCTTTCTTT.

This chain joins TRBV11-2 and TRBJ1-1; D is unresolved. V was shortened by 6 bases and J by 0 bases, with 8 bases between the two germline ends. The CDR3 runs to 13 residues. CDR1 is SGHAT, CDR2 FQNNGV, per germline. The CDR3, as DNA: TGTGCCAGCAGTACTAATTTGAACACTGAAGCTTTCTTT. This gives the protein CASSTNLNTEAFF.

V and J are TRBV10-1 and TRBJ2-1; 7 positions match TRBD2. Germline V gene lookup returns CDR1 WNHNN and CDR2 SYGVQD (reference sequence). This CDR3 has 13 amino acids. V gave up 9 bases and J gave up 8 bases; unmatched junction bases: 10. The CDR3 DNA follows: TGCGCCAGTGCTAAAACCCGGGGGGATGAGCAGTTCTTC. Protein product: CASAKTRGDEQFF.

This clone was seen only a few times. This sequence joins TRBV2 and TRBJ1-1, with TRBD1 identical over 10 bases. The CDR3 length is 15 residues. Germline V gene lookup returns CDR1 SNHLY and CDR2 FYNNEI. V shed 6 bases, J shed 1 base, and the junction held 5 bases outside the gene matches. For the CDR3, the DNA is TGTGCCAGCAGGACAGGGGGCGGAGGGAACACTGAAGCTTTCTTT. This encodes CASRTGGGGNTEAFF.

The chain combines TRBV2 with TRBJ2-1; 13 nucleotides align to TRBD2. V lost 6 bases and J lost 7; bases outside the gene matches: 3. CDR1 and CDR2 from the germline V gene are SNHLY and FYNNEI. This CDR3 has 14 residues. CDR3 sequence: CASRLGLAGNEQFF. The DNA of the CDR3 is TGTGCCAGCAGATTGGGACTAGCGGGGAATGAGCAGTTCTTC.

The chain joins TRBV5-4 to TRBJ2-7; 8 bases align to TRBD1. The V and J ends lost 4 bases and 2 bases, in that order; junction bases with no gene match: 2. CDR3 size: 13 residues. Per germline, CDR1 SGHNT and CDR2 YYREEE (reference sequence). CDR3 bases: TGTGCCAGCAGCGACAGGGGCGCCTACGAGCAGTACTTC. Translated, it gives CASSDRGAYEQYF.

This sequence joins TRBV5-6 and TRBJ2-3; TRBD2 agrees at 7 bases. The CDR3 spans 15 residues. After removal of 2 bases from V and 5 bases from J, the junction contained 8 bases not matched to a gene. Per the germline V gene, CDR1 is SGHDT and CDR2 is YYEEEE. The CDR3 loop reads CASSLLTGLEDTQYF. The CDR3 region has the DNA TGTGCCAGCAGCTTACTCACAGGACTAGAAGATACGCAGTATTTT.

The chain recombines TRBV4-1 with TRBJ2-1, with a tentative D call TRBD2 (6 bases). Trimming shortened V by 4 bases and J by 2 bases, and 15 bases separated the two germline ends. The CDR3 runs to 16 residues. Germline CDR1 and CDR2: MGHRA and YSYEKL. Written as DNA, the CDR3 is TGCGCCAGCAGCCGCACGGCTAGCGAGACCTACAATGAGCAGTTCTTC. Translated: CASSRTASETYNEQFF.

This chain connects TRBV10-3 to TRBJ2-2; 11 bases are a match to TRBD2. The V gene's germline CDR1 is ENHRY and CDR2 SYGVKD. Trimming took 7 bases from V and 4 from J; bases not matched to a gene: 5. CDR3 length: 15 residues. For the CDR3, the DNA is TGTGCCATCACCCGACTAGCGGGGAGCACCGGGGAGCTGTTTTTT. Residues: CAITRLAGSTGELFF.

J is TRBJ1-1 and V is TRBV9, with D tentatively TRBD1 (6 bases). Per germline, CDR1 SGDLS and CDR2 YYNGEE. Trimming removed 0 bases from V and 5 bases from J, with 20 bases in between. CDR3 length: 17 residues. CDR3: CASSVGKGEYIGTEAFF. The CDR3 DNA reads TGTGCCAGCAGCGTAGGTAAGGGGGAGTATATTGGGACTGAAGCTTTCTTT.

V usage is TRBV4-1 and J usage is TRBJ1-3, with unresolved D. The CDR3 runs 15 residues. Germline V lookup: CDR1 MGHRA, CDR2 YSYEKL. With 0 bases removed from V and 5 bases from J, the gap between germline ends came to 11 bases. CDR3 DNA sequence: TGCGCCAGCAGCCAAGACGGGGATGATAGAAACACCATATATTTT. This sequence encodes CASSQDGDDRNTIYF.